This T cell receptor (beta chain) appears in the sequencing data of a study of T cells in Graves' hyperthyroidism and ophthalmopathy (dated by TCRdb to between 2018 and 2021). For the wider study: Peripheral blood samples were taken at initial diagnosis, before any treatment was given. According to the paper, TCR Vbeta CDR3 sequencing was carried out on over 130 peripheral blood samples, which came from about 45 ophthalmopathy, around 74 hyperthyroidism and roughly 17 progressor patients. To identify TCR V-J signatures that set the groups apart, the researchers used a discovery cohort of 90 to 100 patients, made up of under 45 with Graves' ophthalmopathy and 55 to 65 with stable Graves' hyperthyroidism. The approximately 95 discovery patients were divided at random into training and test sets in a 7:3 ratio. After blood sampling, hyperthyroidism patients were treated with methimazole at a starting dose of 30 mg daily, and ophthalmopathy patients were treated with high-dose intravenous methylprednisolone. In addition, the study compared T-cell repertoires in thyroid tissue and in blood from five or six Graves' hyperthyroidism patients. Prospective prediction of ophthalmopathy was tested in an independent validation cohort consisting of under 20 hyperthyroidism patients and approximately 16 patients who later progressed to ophthalmopathy. Broader findings and caveats from the paper: Blood samples also contained most of the expanded thyroid clonotypes (frequency above 0.001), which suggests that blood repertoires may reflect thyroid immune responses. Ophthalmopathy was separated from stable hyperthyroidism by a 13 V-J signature model, with approximately 90% sensitivity and about 81% specificity obtained in cross-validation and 80%/75% obtained in testing. During validation, the model predicted progression to ophthalmopathy a median of around six months ahead of onset, with almost 71% sensitivity and 72% to 80% specificity. No statistical method was used to fix the sample size in advance, and group allocation was not hidden from the investigators.

Amplification of TCR beta CDR3 regions was carried out from RNA transcripts. For the first round of RT-PCR on the TCR CDR3, the HTBI primer set was used together with the Qiagen OneStep RT-PCR kit. A second multiplex PCR round built the libraries, followed by size selection and purification. Libraries were sequenced paired-end with 100 bp reads on an Illumina HiSeq2000. As for how the authors treated the data: SOAPnuke was used to process the raw data, with reads discarded if the reads contained adapters or uncalled bases, had a mean Phred below 15, or lacked an exact constant-primer or identifier match. COPE v1.2.5 was used to merge high-quality paired reads, and clonotypes were defined as unique nucleotide sequences. MiTCR v1.1 was used to align the clonotypes against IMGT TRBV, TRBD and TRBJ reference segments. Analysis was restricted to V-J combinations with a frequency above 0.0001, which covered roughly 99% of repertoires. A TCS score was defined as the ratio between F50 (clonal expansion) and ExV (chaos), using BLOSUM62-based TCRdist between CDR3 peptides within each V-J. Welch's t-statistics and random forest reduced roughly 530 V-J features to roughly 13, which were used in a naive Bayes classifier (R e1071). Clones were called with MiXCR by TCRdb after fastp trimmed the public reads at Q25, and only in-frame beta chains were retained. Every entry covers one CDR3 protein and lists the most common genes and DNA from its rows. These V and J calls originate from TCRdb's pipeline instead of the authors' own analysis. Present in this sample are 300,000 to 350,000 distinct CDR3 sequences, 15% to 20% of which were seen just once. Approximately 54% of the sample rests with the top ten.

Stable Graves' hyperthyroidism was defined as no progression to ophthalmopathy during 18 months of follow-up. Hyperthyroidism patients were aged 18 to 65 years and newly diagnosed, with disease duration of less than 2 months. The study excluded patients with uncontrolled infections, other autoimmune diseases, pregnancy or lactation. Clinical symptoms, serum thyroxine and TRAb, thyroid ultrasound, and orbital computed tomography formed the basis for the diagnoses. PBMCs were separated from 8 to 10 ml of fresh peripheral blood using Ficoll-Paque density gradient centrifugation. Trizol reagent was used to extract total RNA, and RNA quality was then checked on an Agilent 2100 Bioanalyzer. There are many counts of this clonotype. There is no known antigen for this receptor. The record has no base qualities; no much larger clone is one base away. The CDR3 numbers 17 residues from cysteine through phenylalanine. Only the CDR3 region is kept as DNA, spanning 51 bases read in frame from base 1. V is pared back by 1 base and J by 0 bases, with 15 bases lying between the germline termini. Sequences LGHDT (CDR1) and YNNKEL (CDR2) are obtained from the germline V gene (reference sequence).

The rearranged chain carries TRBV3-1 and TRBJ1-1; tentative D gene TRBD1, with 5 bases matching. The clonotype was recovered from a woman between 50 and 59 years old with Graves' hyperthyroidism. The source material was blood. The CDR3: CASSQAPPGRLNTEAFF. The bases read TGTGCCAGCAGCCAAGCCCCGCCAGGGAGGCTGAACACTGAAGCTTTCTTT.